The 17 T cell receptor beta chains given below trace back to one sample, sequenced in a study of shared clonotypes between healthy human individuals. CD45RO-negative cells were positively selected for CCR7, leaving out terminally differentiated effector memory CD45RA+ cells. Clones were sequenced by immunoSEQ multiplex PCR, and TCRdb holds only the in-frame ones, with some missing. The data hold almost 700,000 clones, with 92% observed a single time. The specimen was naive CD8+ T cells sorted from blood. The receptors stem from a young man in good health.

The chain recombines TRBV4-1 with TRBJ1-2; D not resolved. The CDR3 consists of 11 residues. The germline V and J ends were trimmed by 10 bases and 4 bases, with 10 bases remaining between them. Germline lookup yields CDR1 MGHRA and CDR2 YSYEKL. This CDR3 is CANRKTYGYTF. In DNA form, the CDR3 reads TGCGCCAACCGAAAGACCTATGGCTACACCTTC.

The J gene is TRBJ2-3, the V gene TRBV7-9; TRBD2 aligns across 7 bases. With V trimmed by 2 bases and J by 6 bases, 14 bases remained unmatched. Germline V gene lookup returns CDR1 SEHNR and CDR2 FQNEAQ (reference sequence). CDR3 length: 17 residues. This CDR3 is CASSLKITGGGSDTQYF. The CDR3 DNA reads TGTGCCAGCAGCTTAAAAATCACGGGAGGAGGTTCGGATACGCAGTATTTT. Using reference TRBV7-9 and TRBJ2-3 for the parts outside the CDR3, the full variable domain is DTGVSQNPRHKITKRGQNVTFRCDPISEHNRLYWYRQTLGQGPEFLTYFQNEAQLEKSRLLSDRFSAERPKGSFSTLEIQRTEQGDSAMYLCASSLKITGGGSDTQYFGPGTRLTVL.

The chain combines TRBV7-9 with TRBJ2-7; D may be TRBD1 or TRBD2 (6 bases each). CDR3 size: 16 residues. Per the germline V gene, CDR1 is SEHNR and CDR2 is FQNEAQ (reference sequence). Deletions cut 1 base from V and 4 bases from J, with 17 bases between. The CDR3 nucleotides are TGTGCCAGCAGCTTAGTCGCGGGGACAAATAGATACGAGCAGTACTTC. Translating it yields CASSLVAGTNRYEQYF. Filled out from reference TRBV7-9 and TRBJ2-7, the complete variable domain reads DTGVSQNPRHKITKRGQNVTFRCDPISEHNRLYWYRQTLGQGPEFLTYFQNEAQLEKSRLLSDRFSAERPKGSFSTLEIQRTEQGDSAMYLCASSLVAGTNRYEQYFGPGTRLTVT.

V gene TRBV7-2 combines with J gene TRBJ1-4; the match to TRBD1 covers 8 bases. Germline-derived CDR1 and CDR2 are SGHTA and FQGNSA. With V trimmed by 5 bases and J by 8 bases, 10 bases remained unmatched. This CDR3 contains 15 residues. The CDR3 DNA is TGTGCCAGCAGCCCAACCGGGACAGGACGAGAAAAACTGTTTTTT. It codes for CASSPTGTGREKLFF.

The chain is built from TRBV9 and TRBJ2-2, with 7 bases matching TRBD2. The germline V gene has CDR1 SGDLS and CDR2 YYNGEE. With V trimmed by 2 bases and J by 0 bases, 7 bases remained unmatched. This CDR3 contains 17 residues. The CDR3 sequence is CASSVLMAGANTGELFF. The CDR3 bases are TGTGCCAGCAGCGTCCTCATGGCGGGAGCGAACACCGGGGAGCTGTTTTTT.

CDR3 bases: TGTGCCAGCAGTTTAAGGACAGGGGGCCGTCAGCCCCAGCATTTT. It is translated as CASSLRTGGRQPQHF. This sequence joins TRBV28 and TRBJ1-5; 11 bases match TRBD1. The CDR3 length is 15 residues. V trimming: 2 bases; J trimming: 6 bases; junction bases outside the gene matches: 3. From germline, CDR1 is MDHEN and CDR2 SYDVKM.

The gene calls are TRBV15 and TRBJ2-7; no definite D call. CDR1 and CDR2 from the germline V gene are LNHNV and YYDKDF (reference sequence). The CDR3 is made up of 12 amino acids. Between the trimmed V and J ends, which lost 3 bases and 4 bases, there was a span of 7 bases. CDR3 sequence reads: CATSSDRYEQYF. The CDR3 DNA follows: TGTGCCACCAGCAGTGACCGATACGAGCAGTACTTC.

The V gene is TRBV7-9, the J gene TRBJ1-5, with 10 nucleotides matching TRBD1. V trimming: 4 bases; J trimming: 2 bases; junction bases outside the gene matches: 2. The germline V gene encodes CDR1 SEHNR and CDR2 FQNEAQ (reference sequence). The CDR3 length is 15 residues. CDR3 sequence (DNA): TGTGCCAGCAGCTGGACAGGGGGTGGCAATCAGCCCCAGCATTTT. Translated: CASSWTGGGNQPQHF.

This clone was seen a single time. The chain links TRBV11-2 to TRBJ2-3; possible D gene TRBD2, 5 bases. V lost 5 bases, J lost 2 bases, and 20 bases lay in between. This CDR3 has 17 residues. Per germline, CDR1 SGHAT and CDR2 FQNNGV. The CDR3 sequence is CASSAIEDSPTTDTQYF. In DNA form, the CDR3 reads TGTGCCAGCAGCGCAATCGAGGACTCTCCGACCACAGATACGCAGTATTTT.

The rearrangement links TRBV5-1 to TRBJ2-1, with 13 bases that match TRBD2. CDR1 is SGHRS and CDR2 is YFSETQ in the germline V gene. The V segment lost 4 bases and the J segment 8 bases; nucleotides outside the gene matches: 6. There are 15 residues in the CDR3. CDR3 bases: TGCGCCAGCAGCATAGGACTAGCGGGAGAGGATGAGCAGTTCTTC. It yields the protein CASSIGLAGEDEQFF.

The gene calls are TRBV27 and TRBJ1-1; possibly TRBD1 for D (6 bases). The CDR3 totals 15 residues. Trimming pared 5 bases from V and 5 bases from J, leaving 18 bases between. CDR1 and CDR2 (germline): MNHEY, SMNVEV (reference sequence). CDR3 bases: TGTGCCAGCAGTCCGCCAGGGGACACTTGGACTGAAGCTTTCTTT. This sequence encodes CASSPPGDTWTEAFF.

This chain connects TRBV29-1 to TRBJ2-2; no reliable D call. Trimming removed 5 bases from V and 1 base from J, with 8 bases in between. The CDR3 runs to 13 residues. Germline V gene lookup returns CDR1 SQVTM and CDR2 ANQGSEA. The CDR3 DNA sequence: TGCAGCGTTAAGCACAGGAACACCGGGGAGCTGTTTTTT. Protein: CSVKHRNTGELFF.

This clone was found once. The chain carries TRBV11-3 and TRBJ2-7, with 10 positions matching TRBD2. CDR3 length: 15 residues. Germline V lookup: CDR1 SGHNT, CDR2 YENEEA. V lost 5 bases and J lost 1; bases outside the gene matches: 5. CDR3 in amino acids: CASSNKREGSYEQYF. In nucleotides, the CDR3 is TGTGCCAGCAGCAATAAGCGGGAGGGATCCTACGAGCAGTACTTC.

J is TRBJ1-5 and V is TRBV6-1; D is unclear. Trimming pared 4 bases from V and 0 bases from J, leaving 16 bases between. In germline, CDR1 is MNHNS, CDR2 SASEGT. The CDR3 extends over 17 amino acids. This CDR3 reads CASSVLPFRGSNQPQHF. The DNA of the CDR3 is TGTGCCAGCAGTGTACTCCCCTTCCGTGGTAGCAATCAGCCCCAGCATTTT.

The rearrangement uses TRBV10-3 and TRBJ2-5, with D tentatively TRBD2 (5 bases). The V gene lost 6 bases and the J gene lost 0 bases, with 14 bases spanning the gap. The CDR3 runs 15 residues. Germline V gene sequence: CDR1 ENHRY, CDR2 SYGVKD. The CDR3 spells CAISPSGLYQETQYF. The CDR3 bases are TGTGCCATCAGCCCCAGCGGACTTTACCAAGAGACCCAGTACTTC.

The chain couples TRBV2 to TRBJ2-7; the D gene is possibly TRBD2 (7 bases). CDR3 size: 19 residues. Germline assignment: CDR1 SNHLY and CDR2 FYNNEI. The germline V and J ends were trimmed by 0 bases and 3 bases, with 24 bases remaining between them. The CDR3, as DNA: TGTGCCAGCAGTGAAGCGCTTAGGGGGACTACAGCACGAGACTACGAGCAGTACTTC. This gives the protein CASSEALRGTTARDYEQYF.

This chain connects TRBV7-2 to TRBJ2-2; D is perhaps TRBD1 (6 bases). V shed 4 bases and J shed 4 bases, with 10 bases lying between them. The CDR3 is 14 amino acids. Germline V gene lookup returns CDR1 SGHTA and CDR2 FQGNSA. The CDR3 DNA is TGTGCCAGCAGCTACACAGGGATCACCGGGGAGCTGTTTTTT. As protein: CASSYTGITGELFF.